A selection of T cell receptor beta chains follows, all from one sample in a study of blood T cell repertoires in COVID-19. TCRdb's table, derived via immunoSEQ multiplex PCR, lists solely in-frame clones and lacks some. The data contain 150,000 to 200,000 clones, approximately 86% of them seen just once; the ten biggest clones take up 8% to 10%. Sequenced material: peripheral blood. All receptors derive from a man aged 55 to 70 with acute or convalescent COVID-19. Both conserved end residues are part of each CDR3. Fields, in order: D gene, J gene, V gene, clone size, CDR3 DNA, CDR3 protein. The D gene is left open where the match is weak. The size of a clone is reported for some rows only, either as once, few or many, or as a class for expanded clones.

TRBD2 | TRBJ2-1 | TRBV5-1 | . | TGCGCCAGCAGCTCCTTACCGGGACTAGCGTTCAGTGAGCAGTTCTTC | CASSSLPGLAFSEQFF
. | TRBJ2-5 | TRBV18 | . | TGTGCCAGCTCACTAAGCGACGGGGAGACCCAGTACTTC | CASSLSDGETQYF
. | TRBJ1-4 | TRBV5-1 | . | TGCGCCAGCTCACAGGGCTCTAATGAAAAACTGTTTTTT | CASSQGSNEKLFF
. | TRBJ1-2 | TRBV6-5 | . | TGTGCCAGCAGCTATGGACAGAGATATGGCTACACCTTC | CASSYGQRYGYTF
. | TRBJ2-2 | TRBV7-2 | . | TGTGCCAGCAGCTTACAGAGCGGGCTGAACACCGGGGAGCTGTTTTTT | CASSLQSGLNTGELFF
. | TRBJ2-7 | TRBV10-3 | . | TGTGCCATCAGTGAGTCGGCAACAGGCCAATCCTACGAGCAGTACTTC | CAISESATGQSYEQYF
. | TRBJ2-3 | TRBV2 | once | TGTGCCAGCACCGGACAAGCAACAGATACGCAGTATTTT | CASTGQATDTQYF
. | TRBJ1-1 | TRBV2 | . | TGTGCCAGCGCCCGAGAGGGGGGGAGTGTTGGAGCTTTCTTT | CASAREGGSVGAFF
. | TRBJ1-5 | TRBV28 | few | TGTGCCAGCAGTCCCCATGGCGGGGGAGCGTATAGCAATCAGCCCCAGCATTTT | CASSPHGGGAYSNQPQHF
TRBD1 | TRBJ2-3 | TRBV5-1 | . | TGCGCCAGCACCTCAACCTCAGGGGGACAAACAGATACGCAGTATTTT | CASTSTSGGQTDTQYF
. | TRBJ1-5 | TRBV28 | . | TGTGCCAGCAGTTTGAGAAGCAATCAGCCCCAGCATTTT | CASSLRSNQPQHF
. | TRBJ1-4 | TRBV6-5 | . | TGTGCCATCGGGGGGCTGTATAATGAAAAACTGTTTTTT | CAIGGLYNEKLFF
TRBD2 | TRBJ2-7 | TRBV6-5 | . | TGTGCCAGCAGTCCGACTAGCGGAAGCTACGAGCAGTACTTC | CASSPTSGSYEQYF
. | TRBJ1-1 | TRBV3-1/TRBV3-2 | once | TGTGCCAGCAGCCAATGGCAGGGGACCACTGAAGCTTTCTTT | CASSQWQGTTEAFF
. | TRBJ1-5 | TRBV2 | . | TGTGCCAGCAGTGCTAGTCGGGGTCAGCCCCAGCATTTT | CASSASRGQPQHF
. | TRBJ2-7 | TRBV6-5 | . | TGTGCCAGCCAGGGGGGCTACGAGCAGTACTTC | CASQGGYEQYF
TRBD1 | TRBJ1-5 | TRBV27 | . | TGTGCCAGCAGTTTGAACCGGGACAGCAGGTACAATCAGCCCCAGCATTTT | CASSLNRDSRYNQPQHF
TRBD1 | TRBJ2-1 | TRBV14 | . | TGTGCCAGCAGCCAAGATATCGGCAGGGGGATTGTCAATGAGCAGTTCTTC | CASSQDIGRGIVNEQFF
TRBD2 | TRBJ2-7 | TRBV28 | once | TGTGCCAGCAGTTTATTTGGCGGGAGGTACTACGAGCAGTACTTC | CASSLFGGRYYEQYF
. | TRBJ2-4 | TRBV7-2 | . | TGTGCCAGCAGCCAATACCAGGGAACCAACATTCAGTACTTC | CASSQYQGTNIQYF
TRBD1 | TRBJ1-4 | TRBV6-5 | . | TGTGCCAGCAGCCGAGGGGGCCCGAGGGAAAAACTGTTTTTT | CASSRGGPREKLFF
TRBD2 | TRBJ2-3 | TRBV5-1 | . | TGCGCCAGCAGCCCGGGACTAACAGACACAGATACGCAGTATTTT | CASSPGLTDTDTQYF
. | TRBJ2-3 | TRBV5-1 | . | TGCGCCAGCAGCTCCGCAGATACGCAGTATTTT | CASSSADTQYF
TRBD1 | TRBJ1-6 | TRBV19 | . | TGTGCCAGTAGGGGTACAGGGGGTCGTTCACCCCTCCACTTT | CASRGTGGRSPLHF
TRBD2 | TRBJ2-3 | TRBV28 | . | TGTGCCAGCAGTCCTCTAGCGGGCACAGATACGCAGTATTTT | CASSPLAGTDTQYF
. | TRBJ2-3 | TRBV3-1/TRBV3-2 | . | TGTGCCAGCAGCCAGGGTCAGGTGGCAGATACGCAGTATTTT | CASSQGQVADTQYF
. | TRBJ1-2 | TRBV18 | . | TGTGCCAGCTCACCTCAGGGGTCGAACTATGGCTACACCTTC | CASSPQGSNYGYTF
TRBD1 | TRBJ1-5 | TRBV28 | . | TGTGCCAGCAGTTTAAGGGACAGGGCAAAGCCCCAGCATTTT | CASSLRDRAKPQHF
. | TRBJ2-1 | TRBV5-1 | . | TGCGCCAGCAGCTTGGAGCGGGCGTACAATGAGCAGTTCTTC | CASSLERAYNEQFF
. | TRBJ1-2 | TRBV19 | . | TGTGCCAGTAGTATCCGGGGGACCTATGGCTACACCTTC | CASSIRGTYGYTF